One and the same sample provided the 10 T cell receptor beta chains below, sequenced in a study of shared clonotypes between healthy human individuals. The table came from immunoSEQ multiplex PCR; TCRdb's copy has only in-frame clones and leaves some out. The sample consists of roughly 1 million clones, about 75% of them appearing once. Sequenced sample: memory CD4+ T cells sorted from blood. Regarding subset: CD45RA-negative fraction. The receptor source for this set is a young man in good health.

The CDR3 nucleotides read TGTGCCAGCAGCTTAGTGGCTAGCGGCACAGATACGCAGTATTTT. Protein sequence: CASSLVASGTDTQYF. This sequence joins TRBV7-2 and TRBJ2-3; perhaps TRBD2 as D (6 bases). The CDR3 covers 15 residues. Germline V gives CDR1 SGHTA, CDR2 FQGNSA. Trimming removed 1 base from V and 1 base from J, with 9 bases in between.

The V call is TRBV6-5, the J call TRBJ1-2; no clear D gene. The CDR3 has 16 residues. Germline CDR1 MNHEY, CDR2 SVGAGI. The V and J ends lost 0 bases and 4 bases respectively, with 15 bases between them. The CDR3 loop reads CASSYSGTARSYGYTF. DNA of the CDR3: TGTGCCAGCAGTTACTCGGGAACAGCAAGAAGCTATGGCTACACCTTC.

A word on this clone: In the same sample, other DNA sequences code for this CDR3. The chain has TRBV2 and TRBJ2-3; D remains unclear. This CDR3 is built from 11 residues. The V end lost 6 bases, the J end lost 6 bases, and 7 bases lay between the germline ends. CDR1 SNHLY and CDR2 FYNNEI come from the germline V gene. The CDR3 coding sequence is TGTGCCAGCAGGATCTCGGATACGCAGTATTTT. Translated: CASRISDTQYF.

The chain employs TRBV28 and TRBJ2-2, with TRBD1 matching 7 bases. Germline CDR1 MDHEN, CDR2 SYDVKM. The trim removed 6 bases at V and 5 bases at J, leaving 6 bases unmatched. This CDR3 region has 14 residues. The CDR3 bases are TGTGCCAGCAGGGACAGGAGTTTGACCGGGGAGCTGTTTTTT. Protein product: CASRDRSLTGELFF.

Turning to this clone: Compared with germline, one end of the junction differs, possibly owing to a read error. CDR3 bases: TGCGCCAGCAGCAACCTACATGCATTAAACTATGGCTACGCCTTC. As protein: CASSNLHALNYGYAF. This rearrangement joins TRBV11-2 to TRBJ1-2; D uncertain. CDR3 size: 15 residues. The V gene's germline CDR1 is SGHAT and CDR2 FQNNGV.

The chain carries TRBV21-1 and TRBJ1-3. TRBV21-1 is a pseudogene. The CDR3 is 23 residues long. CDR3 sequence: CASSQRITKGVGPVTLSGNTIYF. The CDR3 nucleotides read TGTGCCAGCAGCCAGCGCATTACAAAGGGCGTTGGTCCAGTAACCCTCTCTGGAAACACCATATATTTT.

V and J are TRBV19 and TRBJ2-7; no clear D gene. The CDR3 consists of 12 residues. The germline CDR1 and CDR2 sequences are LNHDA and SQIVND (reference sequence). Deletions cut 5 bases from V and 9 bases from J, with 14 bases between. CDR3 bases: TGTGCCAGTAGTCCCGCTGGTTTGCGGCAGTACTTC. Its protein product is CASSPAGLRQYF.

CDR3 coding DNA: TGTGCCAGCAGTTACTTTTTTGGGCAGGGCTATGGCTACACCTTC. Translated: CASSYFFGQGYGYTF. The chain joins TRBV6-5 to TRBJ1-2, with TRBD1 as a possible D gene (5 bases). The V end was cut by 1 base, the J end by 4 bases, with 13 bases between. The CDR3 runs 15 residues. Germline CDR1 MNHEY, CDR2 SVGAGI.

In this sample, this clone turned up a few times. This rearrangement joins TRBV7-2 to TRBJ1-1; no reliable D call. Trimming pared 2 bases from V and 5 bases from J, leaving 15 bases between. The V gene's germline CDR1 is SGHTA and CDR2 FQGNSA. This CDR3 spans 15 amino acids. The CDR3 bases are TGTGCCAGCAGCTTAATGTGGGGAGCTGGGACTGAAGCTTTCTTT. It specifies CASSLMWGAGTEAFF.

The chain carries TRBV5-1 and TRBJ2-1; D is perhaps TRBD1 or TRBD2 (7 bases each). Trimming took off 4 bases at V and 8 bases at J, with 13 bases between the two ends. CDR3 size: 13 residues. Germline CDR1 and CDR2: SGHRS and YFSETQ. The CDR3 coding sequence is TGCGCCAGCAGCCTGACAGGGAGGGATGAGCAGTTCTTC. Residues: CASSLTGRDEQFF. Looking up the rest from reference TRBV5-1 and TRBJ2-1 gives the full variable domain: KAGVTQTPRYLIKTRGQQVTLSCSPISGHRSVSWYQQTPGQGLQFLFEYFSETQRNKGNFPGRFSGRQFSNSRSEMNVSTLELGDSALYLCASSLTGRDEQFFGPGTRLTVL.